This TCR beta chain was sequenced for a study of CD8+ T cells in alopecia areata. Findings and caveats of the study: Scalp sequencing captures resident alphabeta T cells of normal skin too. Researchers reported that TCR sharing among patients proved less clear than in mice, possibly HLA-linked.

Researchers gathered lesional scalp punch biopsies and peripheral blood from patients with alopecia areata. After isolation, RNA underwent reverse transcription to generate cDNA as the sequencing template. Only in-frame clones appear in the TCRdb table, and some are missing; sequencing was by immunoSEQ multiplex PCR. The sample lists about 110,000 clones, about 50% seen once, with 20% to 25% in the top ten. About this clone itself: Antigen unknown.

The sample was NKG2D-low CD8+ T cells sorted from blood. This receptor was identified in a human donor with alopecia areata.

The CDR3 region has the DNA TGTGCCATCAGTGACAGGCCCCACGAGCAGTACTTC. Translated, it gives CAISDRPHEQYF. The gene calls are TRBV10-3 and TRBJ2-7; the D is unclear. The germline V and J ends were trimmed by 3 bases and 5 bases, with 8 bases remaining between them. CDR1 and CDR2 from the germline V gene are ENHRY and SYGVKD. This CDR3 has 12 amino acids.